This T cell receptor (beta chain) stems from a study of blood T cell repertoires in COVID-19. Overall study context: COVID-19 samples from acute and convalescent phases originated in the United States, Italy and Spain. PBMCs, B-cell-depleted T cells, or T cells provided the cDNA or gDNA that made up the material.

Authors' methods: For nucleated cells, counts were estimated from reference gene primer amplification. The protocol was immunoSEQ multiplex PCR, while the TCRdb copy is restricted to in-frame clones and leaves out a portion. The DNA gave D and trimming, while V, J and clone size come from that table. The sample yields 100,000 or so clones, 81% seen once. Germline loops: CDR1 SGHAT, CDR2 FQNNGV. The CDR3 runs to 14 residues. The ends were cut back, 6 bases at V and 7 bases at J, with 15 bases in the middle. The sequence was collected from an elderly man with acute or convalescent COVID-19. The sequenced sample consisted of peripheral blood. The V call is TRBV11-2, the J call TRBJ1-4; D not resolved. The CDR3 DNA is TGTGCCAGCAGAAGGGCTAACGGAGGTGAAAAACTGTTTTTT. Translated, it gives CASRRANGGEKLFF.